The 25 T cell receptor beta chains below all came from one sample that was sequenced in a study of T cell responses to AZD1222 COVID-19 vaccine. Sequencing was performed with immunoSEQ multiplex PCR; in TCRdb, only in-frame clones are kept and a portion is missing. The table shows around 120,000 clones, with around 92% occurring only once. The material sequenced was peripheral blood, taken 28 days after the second AZD1222 dose. Every receptor here comes from an adult who received the AZD1222 COVID-19 vaccine.

The chain combines TRBV5-1 with TRBJ2-7; 7 bases line up with TRBD1. Germline CDR1 SGHRS, CDR2 YFSETQ. The CDR3 spans 16 residues. V dropped 1 base and J dropped 3; count of bases not matched to a gene: 10. The CDR3 loop is CASSLIGGAGNYEQYF. The CDR3 region has the DNA TGCGCCAGCAGCTTGATAGGGGGCGCAGGGAACTACGAGCAGTACTTC.

This clone was seen only once. The rearrangement joins TRBV6-4 to TRBJ1-6; D is ambiguous. Germline V gives CDR1 MRHNA, CDR2 SNTAGT. The V and J ends lost 0 bases and 10 bases respectively, with 16 bases between them. CDR3 size: 16 residues. This CDR3 reads CASSDSSLGNGSPLHF. Here the CDR3 DNA reads TGTGCCAGCAGTGACTCGAGTCTGGGAAACGGGTCACCCCTCCACTTT.

This chain joins TRBV5-1 and TRBJ1-2, with a tentative D call TRBD1 (5 bases). CDR1 and CDR2 (germline): SGHRS, YFSETQ. V shed 5 bases and J shed 2 bases, with 13 bases lying between them. The CDR3 spans 14 residues. In DNA form, the CDR3 reads TGCGCCAGCAGAATCGGGACGCCGAACTATGGCTACACCTTC. This translates into CASRIGTPNYGYTF.

The genes are TRBV10-2 and TRBJ2-3, with 8 bases identical to TRBD2. J lost 4 bases, V lost 8 bases, and 11 bases had no gene match. The CDR3 sequence is 15 residues long. CDR1 and CDR2 from the germline V gene are WSHSY and SAAADI. Here the CDR3 DNA reads TGCGCCAGCCGATTCGGGGGGGAAGGCTCAGATACGCAGTATTTT. Translating it yields CASRFGGEGSDTQYF.

This chain joins TRBV7-2 and TRBJ2-2; D ambiguous. V lost 1 base and J 5 bases, leaving 11 bases between the germline ends. This CDR3 contains 15 residues. The germline CDR1 and CDR2 sequences are SGHTA and FQGNSA. The chain's CDR3 is CASSLEQLGTGELFF. In nucleotides, the CDR3 is TGTGCCAGCAGCTTAGAACAACTGGGGACCGGGGAGCTGTTTTTT.

The CDR3 spells CASSIVETGELFF. The CDR3 DNA sequence: TGTGCCAGTAGTATAGTGGAGACCGGGGAGCTGTTTTTT. The chain employs TRBV19 and TRBJ2-2; D unresolved. The V gene's germline CDR1 is LNHDA and CDR2 SQIVND (reference sequence). The CDR3 has 13 amino acids. Trimming took 1 base from V and 5 from J, leaving 5 bases between them.

The chain uses TRBV5-5 and TRBJ1-1; TRBD1 might be the D (5 bases). In germline, CDR1 is SGHKS, CDR2 YYEKEE (reference sequence). There are 17 residues in the CDR3. The germline V and J ends were trimmed by 1 base and 2 bases, with 18 bases remaining between them. The CDR3 region is CASSLYLGQGRNTEAFF. CDR3 nucleotide sequence: TGTGCCAGCAGCTTGTATTTAGGTCAGGGACGTAACACTGAAGCTTTCTTT. Full variable domain (rest looked up from reference TRBV5-5 and TRBJ1-1): DAGVTQSPTHLIKTRGQQVTLRCSPISGHKSVSWYQQVLGQGPQFIFQYYEKEERGRGNFPDRFSARQFPNYSSELNVNALLLGDSALYLCASSLYLGQGRNTEAFFGQGTRLTVV.

V and J are TRBV12-3 or TRBV12-4 and TRBJ1-5; 8 bases line up with TRBD1. V lost 5 bases to trimming and J lost 7 bases; unmatched junction nucleotides: 1. The CDR3 has 12 residues. CDR3 DNA sequence: TGTGCCAGCAGTACAGGGGGGCAGCCCCAGCATTTT. Residues: CASSTGGQPQHF.

The chain joins TRBV24-1 to TRBJ1-2; 7 bases map to TRBD1. Trimming cost V 4 bases and J 4 bases; bases outside gene matches: 8. Germline CDR1 and CDR2: KGHDR and SFDVKD. This CDR3 has 15 amino acids. The CDR3 loop is CATSDPDRDIYGYTF. The CDR3 coding sequence is TGTGCCACCAGTGACCCAGACAGGGATATCTATGGCTACACCTTC.

The rearrangement joins TRBV24-1 to TRBJ1-1; a weak D match, TRBD1 (6 bases). The CDR3 length is 14 residues. The germline V gene encodes CDR1 KGHDR and CDR2 SFDVKD. The V gene lost 5 bases and the J gene lost 1 base, with 10 bases spanning the gap. In DNA form, the CDR3 reads TGTGCCACCAGTGTCTCAGGGGCGAACACTGAAGCTTTCTTT. It translates to CATSVSGANTEAFF.

The chain combines TRBV5-1 with TRBJ2-1; D remains unclear. The V end was cut by 7 bases, the J end by 0 bases, with 17 bases between. CDR3 length: 16 amino acids. Germline V gene data show CDR1 as SGHRS and CDR2 as YFSETQ. This CDR3 is CASRTLATGSYNEQFF. As DNA, the CDR3 is TGCGCCAGCCGGACGCTCGCGACGGGCTCCTACAATGAGCAGTTCTTC.

The chain couples TRBV11-3 to TRBJ2-5; D call uncertain. V lost 1 base and J lost 5, with 14 bases in between. The CDR3 loop spans 15 amino acids. CDR1 SGHNT and CDR2 YENEEA come from the germline V gene. The CDR3 nucleotides are TGTGCCAGCAGCTTAGGAGGCAGGTTATATGAGACCCAGTACTTC. Translated, it gives CASSLGGRLYETQYF.

The V call is TRBV11-2, the J call TRBJ2-7; D ambiguous. V lost 0 bases and J 9 bases, leaving 9 bases between the germline ends. Germline CDR1 and CDR2: SGHAT and FQNNGV. This CDR3 is built from 12 residues. This CDR3 is CASSLDDVGQYF. Here the CDR3 DNA reads TGTGCCAGCAGCTTAGATGATGTAGGGCAGTACTTC. Complete variable domain (other parts from reference TRBV11-2 and TRBJ2-7): EAGVAQSPRYKIIEKRQSVAFWCNPISGHATLYWYQQILGQGPKLLIQFQNNGVVDDSQLPKDRFSAERLKGVDSTLKIQPAKLEDSAVYLCASSLDDVGQYFGPGTRLTVT.

This clone was counted between two and nine times. The gene calls are TRBV6-5 and TRBJ2-7, with a tentative D call TRBD2 (5 bases). The CDR3 is 15 residues long. Germline assignment: CDR1 MNHEY and CDR2 SVGAGI. With 5 bases removed from V and 6 bases from J, the gap between germline ends came to 20 bases. The CDR3 DNA reads TGTGCCAGCAGTCCCGGCCGTAGCGCGAGGGTCGAGCAGTACTTC. It is translated as CASSPGRSARVEQYF.

The chain links TRBV7-9 to TRBJ2-1, with a weak D call TRBD1 (6 bases). Germline values: CDR1 SEHNR, CDR2 FQNEAQ (reference sequence). The V and J ends lost 5 bases and 6 bases respectively, with 11 bases between them. This CDR3 region has 13 residues. As DNA, the CDR3 is TGTGCCAGCAGCCTGGGGGCAGCCAATGAGCAGTTCTTC. This encodes CASSLGAANEQFF.

This clone was observed a handful of times. The V call is TRBV19, the J call TRBJ2-2; D not resolved. Between the trimmed V and J ends, which lost 3 bases and 3 bases, there was a span of 8 bases. CDR1 and CDR2 (germline): LNHDA, SQIVND (reference sequence). The CDR3 totals 14 residues. The CDR3 DNA follows: TGTGCCAGTAGTATCGGCTCATACACCGGGGAGCTGTTTTTT. Its protein product is CASSIGSYTGELFF. Together with reference TRBV19 and TRBJ2-2, the CDR3 gives the full variable domain: DGGITQSPKYLFRKEGQNVTLSCEQNLNHDAMYWYRQDPGQGLRLIYYSQIVNDFQKGDIAEGYSVSREKKESFPLTVTSAQKNPTAFYLCASSIGSYTGELFFGEGSRLTVL.

The V gene is TRBV28, the J gene TRBJ2-4; 7 bases map to TRBD2. CDR1 MDHEN and CDR2 SYDVKM come from the germline V gene. Unmatched junction bases numbered 7, after V lost 5 bases and J lost 0 bases. This CDR3 has 16 amino acids. This CDR3 reads CASSILADLAKNIQYF. The DNA for the CDR3 is TGTGCCAGCAGTATTCTAGCGGACCTAGCCAAAAACATTCAGTACTTC.

The gene calls are TRBV11-2 and TRBJ2-7; 8 bases agree with TRBD1. CDR3 length: 15 amino acids. The V segment lost 4 bases and the J segment 5 bases; nucleotides outside the gene matches: 10. Germline V gene lookup returns CDR1 SGHAT and CDR2 FQNNGV. CDR3 nucleotides: TGTGCCAGCAGCTCGCTTGCAGGGGGCTGGGACGAGCAGTACTTC. Amino acids: CASSSLAGGWDEQYF.

The genes are TRBV5-4 and TRBJ2-5; D perhaps matches TRBD1 (6 bases). CDR1 and CDR2 (germline): SGHNT, YYREEE (reference sequence). V lost 0 bases and J lost 2, with 11 bases in between. The CDR3 sequence is 15 residues long. CDR3 region: CASSLEQGSQETQYF. The CDR3 nucleotides are TGTGCCAGCAGCTTGGAACAGGGATCGCAAGAGACCCAGTACTTC.

J is TRBJ1-2 and V is TRBV7-2, with TRBD1 as a possible D gene (5 bases). Germline assignment: CDR1 SGHTA and CDR2 FQGNSA. V dropped 2 bases and J dropped 12 bases, with 10 bases sitting between them. This CDR3 has 11 residues. The CDR3 is CASSLWGAHTF. In nucleotides, the CDR3 is TGTGCCAGCAGCTTATGGGGCGCTCACACCTTC.

The chain is built from TRBV21-1 and TRBJ1-4; no DNA check was done on the table's D call, TRBD1. TRBV21-1 is deemed a pseudogene. The CDR3 covers 15 residues. The CDR3 is CASSAPGQKNEKLFF. The DNA for the CDR3 is TGTGCCAGCAGCGCACCGGGACAGAAGAATGAAAAACTGTTTTTT.

This chain connects TRBV6-5 to TRBJ1-2; D call uncertain. Germline CDR1 MNHEY, CDR2 SVGAGI. The CDR3 loop spans 15 amino acids. V gave up 0 bases and J gave up 6 bases, with 14 bases separating them. The CDR3 region has the DNA TGTGCCAGCAGTTACTCGACGTTAATTATTAATGGCTACACCTTC. Translated, it gives CASSYSTLIINGYTF.

The chain couples TRBV28 to TRBJ2-7; D uncertain. With 4 bases removed from V and 6 bases from J, the gap between germline ends came to 16 bases. CDR3 length equals 14 residues. Per the germline V gene, CDR1 is MDHEN and CDR2 is SYDVKM. CDR3 DNA sequence: TGTGCCAGCAGTTCAACAGTGGGCTCGTCCGAGCAGTACTTC. Translation gives CASSSTVGSSEQYF. Using reference TRBV28 and TRBJ2-7 for the parts outside the CDR3, the full variable domain is DVKVTQSSRYLVKRTGEKVFLECVQDMDHENMFWYRQDPGLGLRLIYFSYDVKMKEKGDIPEGYSVSREKKERFSLILESASTNQTSMYLCASSSTVGSSEQYFGPGTRLTVT.

This clone was seen only once. The chain recombines TRBV28 with TRBJ1-2; D not certain. CDR1 MDHEN and CDR2 SYDVKM come from the germline V gene. The CDR3 runs to 12 residues. Trimming pared 6 bases from V and 3 bases from J, leaving 8 bases between. The CDR3 DNA sequence: TGTGCCAGCAGACAGAGCGACTATGGCTACACCTTC. Translated: CASRQSDYGYTF.

The gene calls are TRBV27 and TRBJ2-5; D gene uncertain. The CDR3 runs 15 residues. V lost 2 bases, J lost 4 bases, and 14 bases lay in between. Germline V gives CDR1 MNHEY, CDR2 SMNVEV (reference sequence). In DNA, the CDR3 is TGTGCCAGCAGTTTAACTTCGTATGTTGGAGAGACCCAGTACTTC. This codes for CASSLTSYVGETQYF.